Listed here are 4 T cell receptor beta chains from one sample, sequenced in a study of blood T cell repertoires in COVID-19 (dated by TCRdb to 2018 to 2020). The protocol used for the library was the immunoSEQ multiplex PCR assay. The table comes from immuneACCESS by way of TCRdb, which keeps in-frame sequences with V and J called. Part of the clones is missing from these tables; in studies checked, under half for an unresolved V gene and the rest for unknown reasons. The sample yields under 250,000 clones; approximately 85% were counted once. 4.5% to 6% of the sample comes from the top ten. The sequenced sample was peripheral blood. The receptor source for this set is a man in his fifties or sixties with COVID-19, enrolled during active disease.

J is TRBJ2-5 and V is TRBV6-5; 9 bases match TRBD2. Per the germline V gene, CDR1 is MNHEY and CDR2 is SVGAGI. The length of the CDR3 is 15 residues. The V segment lost 5 bases and the J segment 7 bases; nucleotides outside the gene matches: 11. For the CDR3, the DNA is TGTGCCAGCAGTACGGGACTAGCTGGAAAGGGGACCCAGTACTTC. Translated, it gives CASSTGLAGKGTQYF.

The chain carries TRBV12-3 or TRBV12-4 and TRBJ1-2; 8 bases match TRBD1. This CDR3 comprises 13 residues. V shed 7 bases and J 5 bases; nucleotides not matched to a gene: 6. The CDR3 protein is CASTLGQGYGYTF. CDR3 sequence (DNA): TGTGCCAGCACCCTAGGACAGGGTTATGGCTACACCTTC.

The CDR3 sequence: CASSSRTGTREGAFF. The CDR3 DNA follows: TGTGCCAGCAGTTCGAGGACAGGAACCCGGGAAGGAGCTTTCTTT. The gene calls are TRBV28 and TRBJ1-1; 7 bases fit TRBD1. Per the germline V gene, CDR1 is MDHEN and CDR2 is SYDVKM. J lost 10 bases, V lost 4 bases, and 15 bases had no gene match. CDR3 length equals 15 residues. Combining the CDR3 with reference TRBV28 and TRBJ1-1 gives the whole variable domain DVKVTQSSRYLVKRTGEKVFLECVQDMDHENMFWYRQDPGLGLRLIYFSYDVKMKEKGDIPEGYSVSREKKERFSLILESASTNQTSMYLCASSSRTGTREGAFFGQGTRLTVV.

There are a few counts of this clone. This chain links TRBV4-1 with TRBJ2-2; 9 positions agree with TRBD2. Germline CDR1 reads MGHRA; CDR2 reads YSYEKL. The CDR3 totals 18 residues. With 1 base clipped from V and 0 bases from J, the junction kept 6 bases outside the gene matches. The CDR3 nucleotides read TGCGCCAGCAGCCAAGTTTTTAGCGGGGGTGCGAACACCGGGGAGCTGTTTTTT. Its protein product is CASSQVFSGGANTGELFF.